Given below is one TCR beta chain in context. Its antigen is not identified. CD4+ cell separation produced CD45RA+ naive and CD45RA-negative memory subsets. These data originate in a study of shared clonotypes between healthy human individuals. Turning to the study itself: Each donor contributed plates that comprised three CD4 naive, three CD4 memory, two CD8 naive and one CD8 memory.

Study-level results: Naive CD4 clonotypes were shared across a handful of donors at around 5%.

This table comes from immunoSEQ multiplex PCR, and its TCRdb copy is limited to in-frame clones, with some not included. The table has about 610,000 clones, 97% seen once. V lost 0 bases and J 3 bases, leaving 9 bases between the germline ends. This CDR3 is built from 14 residues. The germline V gene encodes CDR1 SGHRS and CDR2 YFSETQ. The sequence was obtained from a woman in her twenties or thirties in good health. Sequencing used naive CD4+ T cells sorted from blood. Documented subset: CD45RA+ positively selected. The chain links TRBV5-1 to TRBJ1-2; D may be TRBD1 (5 bases). CDR3 nucleotides: TGCGCCAGCAGCTTGGAGGGGCGCGACTATGGCTACACCTTC. This gives the protein CASSLEGRDYGYTF.